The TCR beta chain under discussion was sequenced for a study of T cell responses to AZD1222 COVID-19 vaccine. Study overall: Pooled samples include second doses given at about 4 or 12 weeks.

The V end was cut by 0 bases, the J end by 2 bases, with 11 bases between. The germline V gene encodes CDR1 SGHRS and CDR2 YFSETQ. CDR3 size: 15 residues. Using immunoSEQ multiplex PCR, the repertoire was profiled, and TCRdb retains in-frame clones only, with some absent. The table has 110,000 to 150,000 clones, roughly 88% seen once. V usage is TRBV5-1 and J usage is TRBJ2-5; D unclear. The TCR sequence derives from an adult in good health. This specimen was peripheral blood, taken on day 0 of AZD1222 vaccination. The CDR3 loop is CASSLVPANQETQYF. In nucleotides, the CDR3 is TGCGCCAGCAGCTTGGTTCCAGCGAATCAAGAGACCCAGTACTTC. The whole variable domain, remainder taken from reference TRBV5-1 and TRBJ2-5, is KAGVTQTPRYLIKTRGQQVTLSCSPISGHRSVSWYQQTPGQGLQFLFEYFSETQRNKGNFPGRFSGRQFSNSRSEMNVSTLELGDSALYLCASSLVPANQETQYFGPGTRLLVL.